Shown below are 28 T cell receptor beta chains from a single sample sequenced in a study of metastatic and nonmetastatic thyroid tumors. With MiXCR, TCRdb called clones anew from the PCR reads. The data show tens of thousands of clones, around an eighth seen once. Prior to thyroid surgery, none of the patients had received any treatment. Material for sequencing was tumor tissue. All receptors derive from a female donor with papillary thyroid cancer or a benign thyroid nodule (not recorded which). Some clones in this sample may be carry-over from other donors' samples.

This clone was observed a handful of times. At one end, the junction sequence differs from germline, possibly due to a read error. The V gene is TRBV6-1, the J gene TRBJ1-2; D uncertain. There are 16 residues in the CDR3. Germline assignment: CDR1 MNHNS and CDR2 SASEGT. The CDR3 spells CASSPSLMGGNYGYSF. The CDR3 nucleotides read TGTGCCAGCAGTCCTTCCCTGATGGGTGGAAACTATGGCTACTCCTTC.

About this clone: A much larger clonotype is one base distant, so this may be a read error. The chain employs TRBV11-2 and TRBJ2-1; 7 nucleotides agree with TRBD2. This CDR3 spans 16 amino acids. Germline CDR1 and CDR2: SGHAT and FQNNGV. V gave up 6 bases and J gave up 6 bases; unmatched junction bases: 14. CDR3 loop: CASRSLEGGPSNEQFF. As DNA, the CDR3 is TGTGCCAGCAGGTCCCTAGAGGGAGGGCCTAGCAATGAGCAGTTCTTC.

Ten or more counts support this clone. This chain connects TRBV29-1 to TRBJ1-1, with TRBD1 as a possible D gene (5 bases). Trimming removed 4 bases at V and 3 bases at J, with 12 bases between. Germline CDR1 SQVTM, CDR2 ANQGSEA. The CDR3 covers 13 residues. In DNA, the CDR3 is TGCAGCGTTGTGGAGGGGAAGGACACTGAAGCTTTCTTT. It yields the protein CSVVEGKDTEAFF.

This clone was seen many times. The rearrangement uses TRBV19 and TRBJ1-5; D is unclear. Germline V gene sequence: CDR1 LNHDA, CDR2 SQIVND (reference sequence). V lost 7 bases to trimming and J lost 3 bases, with 10 bases between them. The CDR3 consists of 13 residues. The CDR3 nucleotides read TGTGCCAGTACCATTGATCCCAATCAGCCCCAGCATTTT. Translating it yields CASTIDPNQPQHF.

As concerns this clone: This may arise from a read error, as a much more abundant clone is one base away. The V and J genes are TRBV5-5 and TRBJ1-1, with 9 nucleotides matching TRBD1. Germline V gene data show CDR1 as SGHKS and CDR2 as YYEKEE (reference sequence). The V and J ends lost 4 bases and 7 bases, in that order; junction bases with no gene match: 8. The CDR3 consists of 14 residues. CDR3 coding DNA: TGTGCCAGCAGCCTGGACAGGGGCCGAGATGAAGCTTTCTTT. It encodes CASSLDRGRDEAFF.

There are many counts of this clone. The J gene is TRBJ2-2, the V gene TRBV7-8, with a tentative D call TRBD2 (6 bases). V was cut by 0 bases and J by 6 bases, with 14 bases left in between. This CDR3 contains 16 residues. The germline V gene encodes CDR1 SGHVS and CDR2 FQNEAQ. CDR3 DNA sequence: TGTGCCAGCAGCTTAGCGACTAGTCTTGGGCCCGGGGAGCTGTTTTTT. Protein sequence: CASSLATSLGPGELFF.

This clone was seen ten or more times. In DNA, the CDR3 is TGTGCCAGCAGGGTCCAGGGGCCGAGTGGAGAAGCTTTCTTT. This translates into CASRVQGPSGEAFF. The chain employs TRBV2 and TRBJ1-1; D is perhaps TRBD1 (6 bases). Trimming removed 6 bases from V and 8 bases from J, with 19 bases in between. Germline assignment: CDR1 SNHLY and CDR2 FYNNEI. This CDR3 has 14 residues.

Many counts were recorded for this clone. The rearrangement joins TRBV12-5 to TRBJ2-7; no reliable D call. Deletions cut 1 base from V and 7 bases from J, with 8 bases between. The CDR3 covers 12 residues. The V gene's germline CDR1 is LGHNT and CDR2 FRNRAP. DNA of the CDR3: TGTGCTAGTGGTTTGGAACGACTGGAGCAGTACTTC. Amino acids: CASGLERLEQYF.

This chain links TRBV5-8 with TRBJ2-1; no definite D call. The V end was cut by 0 bases, the J end by 5 bases, with 18 bases between. Looked up from germline, CDR1 is SGHTS and CDR2 is YDEGEE. This CDR3 comprises 17 residues. The CDR3 DNA follows: TGTGCCAGCAGCTTGGCCCGGGTACTAAGTCCCCACAATGAGCAGTTCTTC. Protein sequence: CASSLARVLSPHNEQFF. The full variable domain, with the rest looked up from reference TRBV5-8 and TRBJ2-1, is EAGVTQSPTHLIKTRGQQATLRCSPISGHTSVYWYQQALGLGLQFLLWYDEGEERNRGNFPPRFSGRQFPNYSSELNVNALELEDSALYLCASSLARVLSPHNEQFFGPGTRLTVL.

Many counts were recorded for this clone. This chain uses TRBV3-1 with TRBJ2-7, with D perhaps assigned TRBD1 or TRBD2 (6 bases each). With 1 base removed from V and 2 bases from J, the gap between germline ends came to 15 bases. CDR3 size: 16 residues. Per the germline V gene, CDR1 is LGHDT and CDR2 is YNNKEL (reference sequence). CDR3 loop: CASSQVWGLATYEQYF. As DNA, the CDR3 is TGTGCCAGCAGCCAAGTATGGGGGCTAGCGACCTACGAGCAGTACTTC.

A few counts support this clone. The V call is TRBV11-1, the J call TRBJ1-3, with TRBD1 identical over 10 bases. V was pared by 3 bases and J by 0 bases, with 8 bases of the junction left unmatched. CDR1 SGHAT and CDR2 FQDESV come from the germline V gene (reference sequence). The CDR3 is made up of 18 amino acids. CDR3 amino acids: CASSLEPGQGSSGNTIYF. As DNA, the CDR3 is TGTGCCAGCAGCTTGGAACCGGGACAGGGGAGCTCTGGAAACACCATATATTTT.

This clone has ten or more counts. The V and J genes are TRBV20-1 and TRBJ2-3; 7 bases are a match to TRBD2. The CDR3 covers 15 residues. V shed 1 base and J 0 bases; nucleotides not matched to a gene: 4. The germline gives CDR1 DFQATT, CDR2 SNEGSKA (reference sequence). CDR3 DNA sequence: TGCAGTGCTAGAGTCCCCGGGAGGAGCACAGATACGCAGTATTTT. It specifies CSARVPGRSTDTQYF.

This clone was observed many times. CDR3 protein: CASSMEGGYRTQYF. CDR3 coding DNA: TGTGCCAGTAGTATGGAGGGAGGCTACCGTACGCAGTATTTT. The chain combines TRBV19 with TRBJ2-3, with D possibly being TRBD2 (6 bases). Germline CDR1 and CDR2: LNHDA and SQIVND (reference sequence). The ends were cut back, 3 bases at V and 8 bases at J, with 15 bases in the middle. The CDR3 totals 14 residues.

This clone was observed at least ten times. V is TRBV20-1 and J is TRBJ2-3; 12 bases match TRBD2. Germline assignment: CDR1 DFQATT and CDR2 SNEGSKA (reference sequence). This CDR3 has 15 residues. With V trimmed by 5 bases and J by 2 bases, 5 bases remained unmatched. This CDR3 is CSAGGLAGITDTQYF. CDR3 coding DNA: TGCAGTGCTGGGGGACTAGCGGGCATCACAGATACGCAGTATTTT.

This clone was counted many times. The chain joins TRBV30 to TRBJ1-1; D remains unclear. V was pared by 4 bases and J by 1 base, with 7 bases between. The CDR3 has 12 amino acids. CDR1 and CDR2 (germline): GTSNPN, SVGIG (reference sequence). In nucleotides, the CDR3 is TGTGCCTGGACACAACCGAACACTGAAGCTTTCTTT. Protein sequence: CAWTQPNTEAFF.

Comment on this clone: A much bigger clone sits one base away, suggesting this may be a read error. V gene TRBV6-1 combines with J gene TRBJ2-5; TRBD2 agrees at 7 bases. The germline CDR1 and CDR2 sequences are MNHNS and SASEGT. V shed 5 bases and J 2 bases; nucleotides not matched to a gene: 14. The CDR3 spans 17 residues. The CDR3 spells CASSSAAAGVTQETQYF. CDR3 coding DNA: TGTGCCAGCAGTTCCGCTGCCGCGGGGGTAACTCAAGAGACCCAGTACTTC.

This clone showed up many times. An end of the junction differs from the germline gene, which may be a read error. The genes are TRBV7-7 and TRBJ2-5; TRBD2 matches 7 bases. Per the germline V gene, CDR1 is SSHAT and CDR2 is FNYEAQ (reference sequence). This CDR3 has 14 amino acids. The CDR3 coding sequence is TGTGCTAGCAGCTTGGGGGGGGACCAAGAGACCCAGTACTTC. Translating gives CASSLGGDQETQYF.

This clone was recorded at least ten times. The chain is built from TRBV6-5 and TRBJ2-5, with TRBD1 identical over 7 bases. The trim removed 0 bases at V and 1 base at J, leaving 2 bases unmatched. The CDR3 contains 15 residues. Germline-derived CDR1 and CDR2 are MNHEY and SVGAGI. This CDR3 reads CASSYSTGPQETQYF. The CDR3 DNA sequence: TGTGCCAGCAGTTACTCGACAGGGCCCCAAGAGACCCAGTACTTC.

This clone was detected a few times. Given a much more abundant clone one base away, this may be a read error. V is TRBV6-1 and J is TRBJ2-7; D gene ambiguous. V lost 7 bases and J 5 bases, leaving 18 bases between the germline ends. This CDR3 has 14 residues. Germline loops: CDR1 MNHNS, CDR2 SASEGT. CDR3 protein: CASTPGRKPHEQYF. CDR3 in DNA: TGTGCCAGCACCCCCGGGCGGAAACCCCACGAGCAGTACTTC.

A word on this clone: A much larger clone differs from this one at a single base, so this may be a read error. This CDR3 is missing its conserved last phenylalanine or tryptophan, likely due to a read error. In nucleotides, the CDR3 is TGCAGTGCAGCTTACTCGAACACCGGGGAGCTGTTTTGT. Protein sequence: CSAAYSNTGELFC. This rearrangement joins TRBV20-1 to TRBJ2-2; D uncertain. CDR1 is DFQATT and CDR2 is SNEGSKA in the germline V gene (reference sequence). The V end was cut by 6 bases, the J end by 0 bases, with 8 bases between. The CDR3 has 13 residues.

V is TRBV20-1 and J is TRBJ2-7, with a weak D call TRBD1 (6 bases). This CDR3 contains 16 residues. Trimming removed 1 base from V and 0 bases from J, with 16 bases in between. Germline-derived CDR1 and CDR2 are DFQATT and SNEGSKA (reference sequence). CDR3 sequence (DNA): TGCAGTGCTAGAGCCTTGGGACATTGGAGCTCCTACGAGCAGTACTTC. Translated, it gives CSARALGHWSSYEQYF.

In its sample, this clone was seen a few times. This may come from a read error, since a much larger clone is one base off. The rearrangement links TRBV15 to TRBJ2-2; 8 nucleotides line up with TRBD1. Germline V gene sequence: CDR1 LNHNV, CDR2 YYDKDF (reference sequence). The junction had 7 bases not matched to a gene; V was cut back by 6 bases and J by 4 bases. The CDR3 contains 15 residues. The DNA for the CDR3 is TGTGCCACCAGTCCCAGGGGGCTCGTCACCGGGGAGCTGTTTTTT. Translated, it gives CATSPRGLVTGELFF.

This clone showed up many times. The chain employs TRBV15 and TRBJ2-3; D gene unclear. In germline, CDR1 is LNHNV, CDR2 YYDKDF (reference sequence). Trimming stripped 0 bases from V and 11 bases from J, with 12 bases between. The CDR3 loop spans 13 amino acids. CDR3 DNA sequence: TGTGCCACCAGCAGAGATCCAAGCTCGGAGCAGTATTTT. Encoded protein: CATSRDPSSEQYF.

Concerning this clone itself: This sequence may be a read error, since a much larger clone differs from it by one base. The DNA of the CDR3 is TGCGCCAGCAGCTTGAGGCTAGCGGCAGTAATGTTCTTC. Translation gives CASSLRLAAVMFF. This chain joins TRBV5-1 and TRBJ2-1; 7 positions match TRBD2. The CDR3 consists of 13 residues. Trimming cost V 1 base and J 15 bases; bases outside gene matches: 10. Germline V gene data show CDR1 as SGHRS and CDR2 as YFSETQ.

This clone has ten or more counts. The DNA for the CDR3 is TGCGCCAGCAGCCAAATTGACGGGAGGTACTCCTACGAGCAGTACTTC. Protein: CASSQIDGRYSYEQYF. This sequence joins TRBV4-1 and TRBJ2-7; 7 positions match TRBD2. J gave up 0 bases and V 2 bases, and 7 bases lay outside the gene matches. Germline CDR1 and CDR2: MGHRA and YSYEKL. The CDR3 sequence is 16 residues long.

This clone was seen ten or more times. The rearrangement uses TRBV7-6 and TRBJ1-5; no clear D. The CDR3 is made up of 15 amino acids. Germline V gene sequence: CDR1 SGHVS, CDR2 FNYEAQ. V lost 1 base, J lost 0 bases, and 7 bases lay in between. CDR3 sequence: CASSLESYSNQPQHF. The CDR3, as DNA: TGTGCCAGCAGCTTAGAATCCTATAGCAATCAGCCCCAGCATTTT.

Ten or more counts support this clone. The chain couples TRBV12-3 or TRBV12-4 to TRBJ1-2; 7 bases fit TRBD1. The CDR3 loop spans 15 amino acids. Losses at the gene ends were 6 bases for V and 5 bases for J; bases not matched to a gene: 12. The CDR3 loop is CASRELKQGRYGYTF. CDR3 bases: TGTGCCAGCAGAGAATTAAAACAGGGGCGGTATGGCTACACCTTC.

Of note for this clone: A much larger clone is a single base away; this may be a read error. V and J are TRBV20-1 and TRBJ1-1, with D perhaps TRBD1 (5 bases). This CDR3 contains 11 residues. Germline loops: CDR1 DFQATT, CDR2 SNEGSKA (reference sequence). The CDR3 loop is CSARGPGEVFF. CDR3 coding DNA: TGCAGTGCTAGGGGGCCAGGTGAAGTTTTCTTT.